A single TCR beta chain is shown here with its context. The CDR3 length is 14 residues. Germline V gene sequence: CDR1 SGHDN, CDR2 FVKESK. The J segment lost 0 bases and the V segment lost 4 bases, leaving 3 bases of the junction unmatched. The data derive from a study of blood T cell repertoires in COVID-19. Study details: The samples span acute and convalescent COVID-19 from the United States, Italy and Spain.

In the original workflow: Amplification of reference gene primers was used by the study to estimate nucleated cell counts. The assay was immunoSEQ multiplex PCR, and TCRdb's table has in-frame clones only and misses some. That table supplies the V and J calls and clone size; D and trimming were determined from the DNA. The sample holds 200,000 to 300,000 clones, approximately 84% seen once. The material sequenced was peripheral blood. The TCR originated in a woman older than 75 with acute or convalescent COVID-19. This chain uses TRBV14 with TRBJ2-7, with 7 nucleotides matching TRBD1. CDR3 DNA: TGTGCCAGCAGCCTGGGGACAGTCTCCTACGAGCAGTACTTC. This translates into CASSLGTVSYEQYF.